This is a list of T cell receptor beta chains from one sample in a study of cytomegalovirus exposure and HLA in healthy donors. This table comes from immunoSEQ multiplex PCR, and its TCRdb copy is limited to in-frame clones, with some not included. This table holds 140,000 or so clones, 88% found once. Source material: PBMCs. The receptors originated from a woman aged 40 to 50 in good health and CMV-seronegative. CDR3s include the opening cysteine and the closing phenylalanine or tryptophan. The order of the fields is V gene, J gene, clone size, D gene, CDR3 DNA, CDR3 protein. D genes are given only for firm matches. Size is omitted from some rows. Given values are once, few, many or a class for expanded clones.

>TRBV10-3|TRBJ2-7|-|TRBD1
TGTGCCATCGGACAGGACGAATCCTACGAGCAGTACTTC
CAIGQDESYEQYF
>TRBV11-3|TRBJ2-7|-|TRBD2
TGTGCCAGCAGGCAGACAGCGGGATACGAGCAGTACTTC
CASRQTAGYEQYF
>TRBV23-1|TRBJ2-4|-|TRBD1
TGCGCCGGCACCCCGGGACAGGTCCAAAACATTCAGTACTTC
CAGTPGQVQNIQYF
>TRBV18|TRBJ2-7|-|-
TGTGCCAGCCAAACGTCGCAGGGGAGCTCCTACGAGCAGTACTTC
CASQTSQGSSYEQYF
>TRBV7-3|TRBJ2-1|-|TRBD2
TGTGCCAGCAGCTTAAGGACTAGCGGGAGCTATGAGCAGTTCTTC
CASSLRTSGSYEQFF
>TRBV5-5|TRBJ2-7|-|TRBD1
TGTGCCAGCAGCTTGGCCGGGACAGGGATCTACGAGCAGTACTTC
CASSLAGTGIYEQYF
>TRBV10-3|TRBJ1-2|-|TRBD1
TGTGCCACTCGGACAGGGGAGTATGGCTACACCTTC
CATRTGEYGYTF
>TRBV29-1|TRBJ1-1|once|TRBD1
TGCAGCGTCGCGACAGGGGGACACACTGAAGCTTTCTTT
CSVATGGHTEAFF
>TRBV29-1|TRBJ2-3|once|TRBD1
TGCAGCGCCCGGACAGGGTTCACAGATACGCAGTATTTT
CSARTGFTDTQYF
>TRBV10-1|TRBJ1-2|once|-
TGCGCCAGCAGTGGAACAGGGTCCGGCTACACCTTC
CASSGTGSGYTF
>TRBV6-1|TRBJ1-1|-|-
TGTGCCAGCAAGATGTTTCAGAATTCCAACACTGAAGCTTTCTTT
CASKMFQNSNTEAFF
>TRBV7-9|TRBJ1-1|-|-
TGTGCCAGCAGCTCCCGCGGAACAATGAACACTGAAGCTTTCTTT
CASSSRGTMNTEAFF
>TRBV21-1|TRBJ1-5|-|-
TGTGCCAGCTTTTACAGGGGGCTTCAGCCCCAGCATTTT
CASFYRGLQPQHF
>TRBV7-9|TRBJ2-7|-|TRBD2
TGTTCCAGCAGGGCGGGAGCATCCTACGAGCAGTACTTC
CSSRAGASYEQYF
>TRBV7-7|TRBJ2-1|-|-
TGTGCTAGCAGCTTAGCAGGGAGCTCCTACAATGAGCAGTTCTTC
CASSLAGSSYNEQFF
>TRBV11-1|TRBJ2-4|once|TRBD1
TGTGCCAGCAGCTCACAGGGGTTGGGCATTCAGTACTTC
CASSSQGLGIQYF
>TRBV28|TRBJ2-7|-|TRBD2
TGTGCCACCCTCGTCGCGGGAGACTACGAGCAGTACTTC
CATLVAGDYEQYF
>TRBV9|TRBJ2-1|-|TRBD2
TGTGCCAGCAGCGTAGCGGGAGGCTCCTACAATGAGCAGTTCTTC
CASSVAGGSYNEQFF
>TRBV7-2|TRBJ2-1|-|TRBD2
TGTGCCAGCAGCCCATCGACTAGCGGGTACAATGAGCAGTTCTTC
CASSPSTSGYNEQFF
>TRBV7-8|TRBJ1-2|-|-
TGTGCCAGCAGCTTCTCTCCGGGGGATTATGGCTACACCTTC
CASSFSPGDYGYTF
>TRBV29-1|TRBJ1-4|few|TRBD1
TGCAGCGTTGGACAGGGAACTAATGAAAAACTGTTTTTT
CSVGQGTNEKLFF
>TRBV28|TRBJ1-1|-|-
TGTGCCAGCAGTTTAGGGGGAAGGGGGGCTTTCTTT
CASSLGGRGAFF
>TRBV5-6|TRBJ2-3|few|TRBD1
TGTGCCAGCAGCCAGGGACAGCATTTTATCACAGATACGCAGTATTTT
CASSQGQHFITDTQYF
>TRBV7-9|TRBJ2-7|-|TRBD2
TGTGCCAGCAGTAGGCCTAGCGGTTACGAGCAGTACTTC
CASSRPSGYEQYF
>TRBV5-1|TRBJ1-2|-|TRBD1
TGCGCCAGCAGCTTGGGACAGGGGGAAGGCTACACCTTC
CASSLGQGEGYTF
>TRBV7-9|TRBJ2-5|-|-
TGTGTCGCGGGGCGGTTCCAAGAGACCCAGTACTTC
CVAGRFQETQYF
>TRBV5-4|TRBJ1-3|-|TRBD1
TGTGTCAGCAGCGTAGACAGGGCAAACACCATATATTTT
CVSSVDRANTIYF
>TRBV10-3|TRBJ2-1|-|TRBD2
TGTGCCATCAGTGCGGGCGGGCGGTGGGGGGGGAATGAGCAGTTCTTC
CAISAGGRWGGNEQFF
>TRBV19|TRBJ2-3|-|TRBD2
TGTGCCAGTAGTATCTCCCCTGGACTAGCGGAAAGCACAGATACGCAGTATTTT
CASSISPGLAESTDTQYF
>TRBV29-1|TRBJ2-5|-|TRBD2
TGCAGCGCCTCCGGGACTAGCCTAGAGACCCAGTACTTC
CSASGTSLETQYF
>TRBV25-1|TRBJ2-1|-|TRBD2
TGTGCCAGCAGTGAATTAAGCGGGAGGGCCTACAATGAGCAGTTCTTC
CASSELSGRAYNEQFF